This T cell receptor (beta chain) was recorded in a study of cytomegalovirus exposure and HLA in healthy donors. Study as a whole: Earlier findings included about 120 million unique TCR beta sequences obtained from 150 million to 200 million T cells.

The primer mix had 60 Vbeta and 13 Jbeta primers. Methods used by the authors: Some 10 million of tens of millions of unique TCR beta chains were shared, per a later count. Sequenced by immunoSEQ multiplex PCR; TCRdb stores in-frame clones only, minus some. D and trimming come from the DNA, and the V and J calls and clone size come from that table. Of about 190,000 clones in the sample, about an eighth were seen once. This CDR3 contains 15 residues. The germline V gene encodes CDR1 KGHSH and CDR2 LQKENI. V shed 5 bases and J shed 9 bases, with 17 bases lying between them. There were likely unrecorded immune exposures, though donors were nominally healthy when sampled. This clone showed up just a few times. Its specificity is unknown. Study outcomes and limitations: An ancestry cluster, one associated with Asian ancestry, reportedly showed fewer N-insertions than the 666-donor mean in a later analysis.

The chain has TRBV18 and TRBJ1-6, with D perhaps matching TRBD1 (5 bases). The sequencing input was PBMCs. This clonotype originated in a man aged 50 to 59 in good health and CMV-seropositive. In DNA form, the CDR3 reads TGTGCCAGCTCATCCGAGTATAGGGGTAGTTCACCCCTCCACTTT. It translates to CASSSEYRGSSPLHF.